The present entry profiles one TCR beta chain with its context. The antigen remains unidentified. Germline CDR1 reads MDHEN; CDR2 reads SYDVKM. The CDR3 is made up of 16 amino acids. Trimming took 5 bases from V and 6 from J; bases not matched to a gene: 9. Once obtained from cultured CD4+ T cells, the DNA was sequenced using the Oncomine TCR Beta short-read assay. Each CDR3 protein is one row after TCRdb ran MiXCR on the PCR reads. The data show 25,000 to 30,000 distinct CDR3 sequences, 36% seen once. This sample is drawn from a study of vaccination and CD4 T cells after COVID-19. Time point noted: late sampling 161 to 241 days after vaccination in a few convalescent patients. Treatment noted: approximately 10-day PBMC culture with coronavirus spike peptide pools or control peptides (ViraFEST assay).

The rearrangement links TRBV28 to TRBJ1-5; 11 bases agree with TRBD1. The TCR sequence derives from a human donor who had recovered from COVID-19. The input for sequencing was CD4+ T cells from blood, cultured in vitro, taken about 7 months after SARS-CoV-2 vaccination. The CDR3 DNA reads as TGTGCCAGCAGTGGAAGGACAGGGGGCTCGCGTCAGCCCCAGCATTTT. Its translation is CASSGRTGGSRQPQHF.